This TCR beta chain comes out of a study of long-term antiretroviral therapy in people with HIV. The V end was cut by 10 bases, the J end by 6 bases, with 19 bases between. The CDR3 length is 14 residues. From germline, CDR1 is MRHNA and CDR2 SNTAGT. To note about this clone: Antigen unknown.

At the survey level, the v3.0 immunoSEQ assay was run. Some clones are missing from TCRdb's copy, which holds only in-frame ones; the method was immunoSEQ multiplex PCR. The repertoire has approximately 27,000 clones, 80% to 95% of them found once; the top ten carry 4.2%. General study points: Before ART, certain clones expanded, and these dominated the repertoire at all time points. Subsequent to ART, diversity was augmented yet persisted below that of transplant donor controls.

This TCR was sampled from a man in his late teens or twenties with HIV. Here the sequenced sample was unsorted PBMCs, taken 3.1 years after starting antiretroviral therapy. The V and J genes are TRBV6-4 and TRBJ2-1; D possibly uses TRBD1 or TRBD2 (5 bases each). The CDR3 sequence: CATQAGAEANEQFF. CDR3 sequence (DNA): TGTGCCACCCAAGCCGGGGCAGAAGCCAATGAGCAGTTCTTC.